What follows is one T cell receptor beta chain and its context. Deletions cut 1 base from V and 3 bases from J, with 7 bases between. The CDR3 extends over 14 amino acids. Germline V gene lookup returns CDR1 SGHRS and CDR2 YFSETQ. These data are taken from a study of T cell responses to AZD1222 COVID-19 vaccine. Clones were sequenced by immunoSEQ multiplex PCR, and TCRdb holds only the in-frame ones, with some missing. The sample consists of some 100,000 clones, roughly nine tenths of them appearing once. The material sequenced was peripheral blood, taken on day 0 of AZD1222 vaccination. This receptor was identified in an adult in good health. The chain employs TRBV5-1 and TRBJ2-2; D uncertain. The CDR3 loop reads CASSLSTDTGELFF. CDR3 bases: TGCGCCAGCAGCTTGTCTACCGACACCGGGGAGCTGTTTTTT.